These 14 T cell receptor beta chains were sequenced from one sample in a study of cytomegalovirus exposure and HLA in healthy donors. With 60 Vbeta and 13 Jbeta primers, the PCR was carried out. The assay was immunoSEQ multiplex PCR, and TCRdb's table has in-frame clones only and misses some. Here the sample spans under 150,000 clones, around 82% being singletons. Sequenced input: PBMCs. The receptors shown here come from a male donor in good health and CMV-seropositive.

The CDR3: CASSFNPSGGQLSSYEQYF. CDR3 DNA: TGTGCCAGCAGCTTCAATCCTAGCGGGGGACAACTTAGCTCCTACGAGCAGTACTTC. The rearrangement uses TRBV13 and TRBJ2-7; 10 nucleotides agree with TRBD2. This CDR3 region has 19 residues. Germline V CDR1 and CDR2: PRHDT, FYEKMQ (reference sequence). With V trimmed by 3 bases and J by 0 bases, 14 bases remained unmatched.

Turning to this clone: The junction departs from germline at one end; a sequencing error may be responsible. The chain is built from TRBV4-2 and TRBJ2-4; 9 nucleotides line up with TRBD2. This CDR3 is 17 amino acids long. Germline assignment: CDR1 LGHNA and CDR2 YNFKEQ. The CDR3 is CASSQDSGGEIENSQYF. Here the CDR3 DNA reads TGTGCCAGCAGCCAAGATAGCGGGGGCGAAATCGAAAACAGTCAGTACTTC.

The chain couples TRBV27 to TRBJ1-6; D gene uncertain. Trimming removed 5 bases at V and 8 bases at J, with 13 bases between. The germline V gene encodes CDR1 MNHEY and CDR2 SMNVEV (reference sequence). The CDR3 consists of 14 residues. CDR3 DNA sequence: TGTGCCAGCAGTGCCGGGGAGGGCGATTCACCCCTCCACTTT. This codes for CASSAGEGDSPLHF.

V gene TRBV7-2 combines with J gene TRBJ1-2; D ambiguous. Germline V gene data show CDR1 as SGHTA and CDR2 as FQGNSA. This CDR3 has 12 amino acids. The V end lost 5 bases, the J end lost 8 bases, and 12 bases lay between the germline ends. The CDR3 loop is CASSLRLSGYTF. CDR3 bases: TGTGCCAGCAGCCTCCGACTGTCAGGCTACACCTTC.

The V gene is TRBV5-1, the J gene TRBJ2-7; 7 bases fit TRBD2. CDR3 size: 15 residues. Germline CDR1 is SGHRS and CDR2 is YFSETQ. The V gene end was trimmed by 3 bases and the J gene end by 2 bases; junction bases not matched to a gene: 8. CDR3 coding DNA: TGCGCCAGCAGCTCGGACGGACTAGAACCCTACGAGCAGTACTTC. Its translation: CASSSDGLEPYEQYF.

The V and J genes are TRBV5-1 and TRBJ2-5; TRBD1 matches 8 bases. CDR3 length equals 18 residues. J gave up 2 bases and V 3 bases, and 15 bases lay outside the gene matches. In germline, CDR1 is SGHRS, CDR2 YFSETQ. The CDR3 is CASSSSPKQGGRQETQYF. In DNA form, the CDR3 reads TGCGCCAGCAGCTCCTCACCCAAACAGGGGGGAAGACAAGAGACCCAGTACTTC.

The gene calls are TRBV2 and TRBJ2-5; D remains unclear. V was cut by 5 bases and J by 0 bases, with 10 bases left in between. From germline, CDR1 is SNHLY and CDR2 FYNNEI. The CDR3 has 14 amino acids. The CDR3, as DNA: TGTGCCAGCAGTCACCCCGGAGACCAAGAGACCCAGTACTTC. Protein: CASSHPGDQETQYF.

The chain joins TRBV30 to TRBJ2-5; maybe TRBD1 (6 bases). Per germline, CDR1 GTSNPN and CDR2 SVGIG (reference sequence). With 2 bases removed from V and 2 bases from J, the gap between germline ends came to 12 bases. The CDR3 sequence is 14 residues long. CDR3 nucleotides: TGTGCCTGGAGTACCAGGGGATCTCAAGAGACCCAGTACTTC. This encodes CAWSTRGSQETQYF.

V usage is TRBV28 and J usage is TRBJ2-7; TRBD1 agrees at 8 bases. CDR3 length equals 18 residues. The trim removed 4 bases at V and 0 bases at J, leaving 14 bases unmatched. Germline CDR1 and CDR2: MDHEN and SYDVKM. CDR3 amino acids: CASSSPAPGQGLSYEQYF. The CDR3 region has the DNA TGTGCCAGCAGTTCCCCAGCCCCTGGACAGGGACTCTCCTACGAGCAGTACTTC.

This clone came up once. The chain uses TRBV5-6 and TRBJ2-5, with no clear D. The CDR3 runs to 14 residues. The germline V gene has CDR1 SGHDT and CDR2 YYEEEE. V lost 1 base and J lost 1, with 8 bases in between. CDR3 sequence reads: CASSLTRVQETQYF. Here the CDR3 DNA reads TGTGCCAGCAGCTTGACCCGGGTCCAAGAGACCCAGTACTTC.

This chain links TRBV6-5 with TRBJ1-1, with TRBD1 identical over 7 bases. CDR1 and CDR2 (germline): MNHEY, SVGAGI. The ends lost 0 bases at V and 3 bases at J; junction bases unmatched: 4. The CDR3 loop spans 15 amino acids. CDR3 coding DNA: TGTGCCAGCAGTTACTCGAACAGGGGAGACACTGAAGCTTTCTTT. Amino acids: CASSYSNRGDTEAFF.

The table lists this clone with a few counts. V gene TRBV7-8 combines with J gene TRBJ2-5; 8 bases match TRBD2. The V segment lost 5 bases and the J segment 0 bases; nucleotides outside the gene matches: 11. The CDR3 is made up of 17 amino acids. In germline, CDR1 is SGHVS, CDR2 FQNEAQ. The CDR3 is CASSTPGRGLYQETQYF. The CDR3 DNA sequence: TGTGCCAGCAGCACCCCCGGGAGGGGATTGTACCAAGAGACCCAGTACTTC.

This chain uses TRBV30 with TRBJ2-7, with D perhaps matching TRBD1 (5 bases). The V gene lost 3 bases and the J gene lost 7 bases, with 13 bases spanning the gap. The length of the CDR3 is 12 residues. CDR1 GTSNPN and CDR2 SVGIG come from the germline V gene (reference sequence). The CDR3, as DNA: TGTGCCTGGAGGGGCAGGGTTAGGGAGCAGTACTTC. Residues: CAWRGRVREQYF.

With respect to this clone: Germline is not matched at one junction end, which may reflect a read error. The chain employs TRBV7-9 and TRBJ1-2; D may be TRBD1 (5 bases). CDR3 length: 16 amino acids. From germline, CDR1 is SEHNR and CDR2 FQNEAQ (reference sequence). The CDR3 nucleotides read TGTTCCAGCAGCCTAATCGGGCCAGGGCATCGGGATGGCTACACCTTC. Protein: CSSSLIGPGHRDGYTF.